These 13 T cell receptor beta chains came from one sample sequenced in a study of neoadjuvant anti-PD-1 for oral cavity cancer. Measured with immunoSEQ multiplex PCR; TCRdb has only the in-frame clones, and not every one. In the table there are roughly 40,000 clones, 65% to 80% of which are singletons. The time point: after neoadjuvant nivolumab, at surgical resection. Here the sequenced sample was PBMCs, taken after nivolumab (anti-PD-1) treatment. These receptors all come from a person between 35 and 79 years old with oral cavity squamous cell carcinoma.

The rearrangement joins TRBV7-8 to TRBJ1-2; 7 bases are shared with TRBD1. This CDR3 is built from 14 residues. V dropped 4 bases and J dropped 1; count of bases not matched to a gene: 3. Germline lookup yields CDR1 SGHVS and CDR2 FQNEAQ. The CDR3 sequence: CASSSGQLNYGYTF. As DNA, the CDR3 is TGTGCCAGCAGCTCGGGACAGCTTAACTATGGCTACACCTTC. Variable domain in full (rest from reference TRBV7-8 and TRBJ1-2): GAGVSQSPRYKVAKRGQDVALRCDPISGHVSLFWYQQALGQGPEFLTYFQNEAQLDKSGLPSDRFFAERPEGSVSTLKIQRTQQEDSAVYLCASSSGQLNYGYTFGSGTRLTVV.

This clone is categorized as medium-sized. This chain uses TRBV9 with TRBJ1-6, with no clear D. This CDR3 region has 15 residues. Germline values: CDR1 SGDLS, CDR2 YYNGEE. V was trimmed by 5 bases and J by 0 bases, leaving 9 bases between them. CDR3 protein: CASRSESSYNSPLHF. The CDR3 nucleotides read TGTGCCAGCAGGTCAGAGAGCTCCTATAATTCACCCCTCCACTTT.

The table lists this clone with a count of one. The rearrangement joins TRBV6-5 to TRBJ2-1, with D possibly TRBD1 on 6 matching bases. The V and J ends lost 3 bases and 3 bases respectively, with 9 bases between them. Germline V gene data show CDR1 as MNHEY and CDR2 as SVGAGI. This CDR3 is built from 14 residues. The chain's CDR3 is CASSYTGSYNEQFF. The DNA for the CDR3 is TGTGCCAGCAGTTATACAGGGAGCTACAATGAGCAGTTCTTC.

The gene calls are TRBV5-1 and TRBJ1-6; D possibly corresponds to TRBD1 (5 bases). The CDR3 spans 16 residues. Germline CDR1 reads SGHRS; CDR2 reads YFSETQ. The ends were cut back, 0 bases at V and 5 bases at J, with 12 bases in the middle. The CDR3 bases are TGCGCCAGCAGCTTGGCCATGTGGACAAATAATTCACCCCTCCACTTT. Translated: CASSLAMWTNNSPLHF.

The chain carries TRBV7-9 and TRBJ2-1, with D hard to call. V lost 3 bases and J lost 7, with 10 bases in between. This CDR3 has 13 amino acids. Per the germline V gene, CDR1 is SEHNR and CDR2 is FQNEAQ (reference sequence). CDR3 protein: CASSFSVGNEQFF. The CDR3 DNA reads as TGTGCCAGCAGCTTTTCCGTGGGGAATGAGCAGTTCTTC.

This chain's CDR3 is CASSSDRDQPQHF. CDR3 nucleotides: TGCGCCAGCAGTAGTGACAGGGATCAGCCCCAGCATTTT. This chain joins TRBV5-1 and TRBJ1-5; 7 bases are shared with TRBD1. Germline lookup yields CDR1 SGHRS and CDR2 YFSETQ. Trimming at V came to 5 bases and at J to 5 bases, leaving 4 bases not matched to a gene. The CDR3 is 13 amino acids.

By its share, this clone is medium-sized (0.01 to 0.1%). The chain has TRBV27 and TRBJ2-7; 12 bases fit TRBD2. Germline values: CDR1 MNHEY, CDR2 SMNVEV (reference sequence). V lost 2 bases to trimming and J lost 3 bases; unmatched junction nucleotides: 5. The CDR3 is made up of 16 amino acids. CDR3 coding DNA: TGTGCCAGCAGTTTAGGACCACTAGCGGGGGGCTACGAGCAGTACTTC. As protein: CASSLGPLAGGYEQYF.

This CDR3 reads CASSRRQGRTDTQYF. CDR3 DNA sequence: TGTGCCAGCAGCCGCCGGCAGGGACGCACAGATACGCAGTATTTT. The chain has TRBV11-2 and TRBJ2-3; tentatively, D is TRBD1 or TRBD2 (5 bases each). V was clipped by 5 bases and J by 1 base, with 13 bases between them. The CDR3 runs to 15 residues. The germline CDR1 and CDR2 sequences are SGHAT and FQNNGV.

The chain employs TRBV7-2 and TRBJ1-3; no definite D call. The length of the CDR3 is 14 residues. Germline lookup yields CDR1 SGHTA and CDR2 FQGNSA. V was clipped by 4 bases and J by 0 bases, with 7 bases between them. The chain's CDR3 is CASSSGPSGNTIYF. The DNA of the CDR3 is TGTGCCAGCAGCTCCGGACCCTCTGGAAACACCATATATTTT.

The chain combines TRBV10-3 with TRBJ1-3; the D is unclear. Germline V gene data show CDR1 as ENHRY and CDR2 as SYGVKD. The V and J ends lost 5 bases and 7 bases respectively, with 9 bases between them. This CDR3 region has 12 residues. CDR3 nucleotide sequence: TGTGCCATCAGTTCAAGGGAGAACACCATATATTTT. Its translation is CAISSRENTIYF.

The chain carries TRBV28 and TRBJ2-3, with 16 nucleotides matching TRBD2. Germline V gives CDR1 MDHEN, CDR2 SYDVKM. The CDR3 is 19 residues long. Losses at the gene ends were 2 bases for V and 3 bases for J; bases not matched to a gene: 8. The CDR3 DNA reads TGTGCCAGCAGTTTACCGGGACTAGCGGGAGGGCCCTCGACAGATACGCAGTATTTT. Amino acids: CASSLPGLAGGPSTDTQYF.

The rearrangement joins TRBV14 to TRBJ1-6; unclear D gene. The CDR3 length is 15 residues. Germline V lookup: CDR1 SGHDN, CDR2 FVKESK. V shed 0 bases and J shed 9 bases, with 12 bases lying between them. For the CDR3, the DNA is TGTGCCAGCAGCCAAGATGAGAGGGTAGTTTCACCCCTCCACTTT. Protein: CASSQDERVVSPLHF.

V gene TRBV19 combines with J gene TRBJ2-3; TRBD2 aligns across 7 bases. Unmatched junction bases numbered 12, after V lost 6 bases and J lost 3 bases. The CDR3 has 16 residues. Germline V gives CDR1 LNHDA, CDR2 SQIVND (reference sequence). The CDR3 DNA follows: TGTGCCAGTAGAGATACGGGCGGGGGACGAACAGATACGCAGTATTTT. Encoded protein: CASRDTGGGRTDTQYF.